Shown below are 3 T cell receptor beta chains from a single sample sequenced in a study of cytomegalovirus exposure and HLA in healthy donors. Use of 60 Vbeta and 13 Jbeta primers characterized the PCR. Repertoires were generated with immunoSEQ multiplex PCR, while TCRdb's copy carries only in-frame clones and drops some. Among 150,000 to 200,000 clones listed, roughly 84% were seen once. The sequencing sample was made of PBMCs. The receptor source for this set is a boy younger than 18 in good health and CMV-seronegative.

The V and J genes are TRBV7-6 and TRBJ1-5, with D possibly matching TRBD1 (5 bases). CDR1 is SGHVS, CDR2 FNYEAQ, per germline. The germline V and J ends were trimmed by 4 bases and 7 bases, with 14 bases remaining between them. The CDR3 runs to 14 residues. The CDR3 region is CASSSGGGDQPQHF. The DNA of the CDR3 is TGTGCCAGCAGCTCGGGCGGGGGAGACCAGCCCCAGCATTTT.

CDR3 residues: CAAQGDRVDQPQHF. The CDR3 bases are TGTGCCGCCCAGGGGGACAGGGTCGATCAGCCCCAGCATTTT. The gene calls are TRBV10-3 and TRBJ1-5; TRBD1 aligns across 9 bases. Looked up from germline, CDR1 is ENHRY and CDR2 is SYGVKD. V was pared by 11 bases and J by 5 bases, with 10 bases of the junction left unmatched. CDR3 size: 14 residues.

This chain uses TRBV10-3 with TRBJ2-2, with D tentatively TRBD2 (6 bases). The CDR3 extends over 13 amino acids. Germline CDR1 reads ENHRY; CDR2 reads SYGVKD. Trimming removed 6 bases from V and 7 bases from J, with 12 bases in between. The CDR3 reads CAIRGGVIGELFF. The DNA of the CDR3 is TGTGCCATCAGAGGAGGGGTTATCGGGGAGCTGTTTTTT.